This record concerns one TCR beta chain sequence. What it recognizes is unknown. The source of the sample is a study of vaccination effects on CD4 cells after COVID-19. Germline CDR1 is SGHNT and CDR2 is YYREEE (reference sequence). Trimming took 4 bases from V and 4 from J; bases not matched to a gene: 7. This CDR3 comprises 18 residues. ViraFEST assay sequencing came after antigen-specific CD4+ T cells were expanded with viral peptide pools. The authors isolated CD4+ T cells after about eleven days of culture. Every participant took two doses of the BNT162b2 or mRNA-1273 vaccine. Among the vaccine recipients, none had a prior SARS-CoV-2 infection, and nucleocapsid antibodies were negative. Clones were read by immunoSEQ multiplex PCR, and TCRdb kept only the in-frame ones, dropping some. The sample records 75,000 to 100,000 clones, roughly 80% being singletons.

This clonotype was obtained from a human donor who received a COVID-19 vaccine. The sample was CD4+ T cells from PBMCs cultured with HCoV-OC43 spike peptides, taken after COVID-19 vaccination. The subset denotes: HCoV-OC43 spike overlapping peptide pool stimulation. The chain has TRBV5-4 and TRBJ2-2, with TRBD2 matching 16 bases. CDR3 bases: TGTGCCAGCAGCACGGGACTAGCGGGGGGGCACGGCACCGGGGAGCTGTTTTTT. Residues: CASSTGLAGGHGTGELFF.